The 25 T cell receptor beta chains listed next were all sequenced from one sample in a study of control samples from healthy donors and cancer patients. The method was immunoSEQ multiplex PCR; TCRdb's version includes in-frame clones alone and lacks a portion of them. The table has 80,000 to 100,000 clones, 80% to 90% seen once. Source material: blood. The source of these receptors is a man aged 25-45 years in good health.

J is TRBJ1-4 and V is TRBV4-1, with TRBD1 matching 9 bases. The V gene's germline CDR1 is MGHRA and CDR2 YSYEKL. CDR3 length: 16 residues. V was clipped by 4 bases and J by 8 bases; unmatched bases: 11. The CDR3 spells CASSRTPGQGGEKLFF. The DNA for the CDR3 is TGCGCCAGCAGCCGAACCCCGGGACAGGGCGGGGAAAAACTGTTTTTT.

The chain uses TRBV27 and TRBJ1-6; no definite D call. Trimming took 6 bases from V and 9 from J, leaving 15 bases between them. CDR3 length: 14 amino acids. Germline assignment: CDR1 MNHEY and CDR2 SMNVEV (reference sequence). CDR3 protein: CASSYLSSVSPLHF. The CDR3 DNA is TGTGCCAGCAGCTACCTCAGCAGCGTTTCACCCCTCCACTTT.

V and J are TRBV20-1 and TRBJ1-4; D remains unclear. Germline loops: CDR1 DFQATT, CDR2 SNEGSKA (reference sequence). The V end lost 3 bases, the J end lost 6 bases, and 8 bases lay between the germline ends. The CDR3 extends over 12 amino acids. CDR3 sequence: CSASQTDEKLFF. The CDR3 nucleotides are TGCAGTGCTAGTCAGACGGATGAAAAACTGTTTTTT.

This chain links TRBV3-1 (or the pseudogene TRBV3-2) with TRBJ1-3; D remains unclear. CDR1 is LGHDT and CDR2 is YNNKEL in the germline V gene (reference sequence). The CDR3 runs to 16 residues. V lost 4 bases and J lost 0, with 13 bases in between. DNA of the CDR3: TGTGCCAGCAGCCCCCTAGAGGGAGGCTCTGGAAACACCATATATTTT. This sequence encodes CASSPLEGGSGNTIYF.

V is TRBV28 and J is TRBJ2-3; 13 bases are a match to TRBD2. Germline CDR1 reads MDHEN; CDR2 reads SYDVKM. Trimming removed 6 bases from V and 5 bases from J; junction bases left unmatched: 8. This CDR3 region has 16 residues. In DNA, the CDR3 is TGTGCCAGCAGCTTAACTAGCGGGAGGGCCAAAGATACGCAGTATTTT. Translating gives CASSLTSGRAKDTQYF.

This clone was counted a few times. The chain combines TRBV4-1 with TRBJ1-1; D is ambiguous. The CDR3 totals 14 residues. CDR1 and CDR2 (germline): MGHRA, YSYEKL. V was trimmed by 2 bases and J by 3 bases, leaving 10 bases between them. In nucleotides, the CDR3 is TGCGCCAGCAGCCAAAACCCAAGGGACACTGAAGCTTTCTTT. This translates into CASSQNPRDTEAFF.

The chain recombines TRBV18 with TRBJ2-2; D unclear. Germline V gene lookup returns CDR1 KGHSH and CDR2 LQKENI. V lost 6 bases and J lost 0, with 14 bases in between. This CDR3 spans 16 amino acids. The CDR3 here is CASSPFGRPNTGELFF. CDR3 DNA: TGTGCCAGCTCCCCCTTCGGGCGGCCGAACACCGGGGAGCTGTTTTTT.

The CDR3 nucleotides read TGTGCCAGCCACCCTAGCGGGAGTTTGGAGACCCAGTACTTC. Residues: CASHPSGSLETQYF. The chain carries TRBV7-8 and TRBJ2-5; 10 bases align to TRBD2. V trimming: 8 bases; J trimming: 5 bases; junction bases outside the gene matches: 8. In germline, CDR1 is SGHVS, CDR2 FQNEAQ. This CDR3 has 14 amino acids.

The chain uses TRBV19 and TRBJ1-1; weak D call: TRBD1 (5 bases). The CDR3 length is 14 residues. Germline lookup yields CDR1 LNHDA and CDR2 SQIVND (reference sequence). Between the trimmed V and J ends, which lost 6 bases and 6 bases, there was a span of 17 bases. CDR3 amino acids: CASSPSVGGAEAFF. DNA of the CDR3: TGTGCCAGTAGCCCCTCGGTGGGGGGGGCTGAAGCTTTCTTT.

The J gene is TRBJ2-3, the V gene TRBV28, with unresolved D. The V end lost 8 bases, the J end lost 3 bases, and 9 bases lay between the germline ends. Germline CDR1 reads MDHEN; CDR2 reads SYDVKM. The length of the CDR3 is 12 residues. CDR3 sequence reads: CASSPVTDTQYF. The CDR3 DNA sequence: TGTGCCAGCTCCCCCGTGACAGATACGCAGTATTTT.

The CDR3 bases are TGCGCCAGCAGTGAGTCCGGCGCTACACACGCGTTCTTC. Translation gives CASSESGATHAFF. The gene calls are TRBV10-1 and TRBJ2-1; the D is unclear. The CDR3 loop spans 13 amino acids. The V end was cut by 0 bases, the J end by 15 bases, with 15 bases between. Germline CDR1 is WNHNN and CDR2 is SYGVQD (reference sequence).

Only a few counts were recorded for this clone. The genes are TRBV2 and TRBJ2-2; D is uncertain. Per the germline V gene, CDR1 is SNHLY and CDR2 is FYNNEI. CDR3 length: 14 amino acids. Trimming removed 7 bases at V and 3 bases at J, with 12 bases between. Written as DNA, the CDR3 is TGTGCCAGCATCTTAGAGCCGGACACCGGGGAGCTGTTTTTT. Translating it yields CASILEPDTGELFF.

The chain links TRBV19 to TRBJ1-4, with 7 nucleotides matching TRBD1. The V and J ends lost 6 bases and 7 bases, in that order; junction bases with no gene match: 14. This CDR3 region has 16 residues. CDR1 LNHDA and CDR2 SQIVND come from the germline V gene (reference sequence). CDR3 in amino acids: CASSSNTGELGEKLFF. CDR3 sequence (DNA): TGTGCCAGTAGCAGCAATACAGGGGAATTAGGTGAAAAACTGTTTTTT.

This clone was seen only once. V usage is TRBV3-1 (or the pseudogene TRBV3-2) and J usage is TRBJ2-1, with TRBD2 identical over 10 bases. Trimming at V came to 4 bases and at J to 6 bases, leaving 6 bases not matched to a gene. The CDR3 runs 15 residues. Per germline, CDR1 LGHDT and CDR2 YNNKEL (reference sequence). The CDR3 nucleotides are TGTGCCAGCAGCCGAACTAGCGGGGTCGTCAATGAGCAGTTCTTC. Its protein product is CASSRTSGVVNEQFF.

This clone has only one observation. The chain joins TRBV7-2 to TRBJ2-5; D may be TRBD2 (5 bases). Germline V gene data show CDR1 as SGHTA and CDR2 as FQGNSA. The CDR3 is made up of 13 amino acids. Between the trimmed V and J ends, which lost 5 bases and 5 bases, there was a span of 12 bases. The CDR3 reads CASSPVSGETQYF. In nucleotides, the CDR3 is TGTGCCAGCAGCCCTGTCTCGGGGGAGACCCAGTACTTC.

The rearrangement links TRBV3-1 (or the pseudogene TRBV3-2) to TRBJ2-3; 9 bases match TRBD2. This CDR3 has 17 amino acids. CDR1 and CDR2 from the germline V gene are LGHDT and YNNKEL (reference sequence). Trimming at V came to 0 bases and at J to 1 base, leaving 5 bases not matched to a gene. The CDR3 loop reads CASSQEGLAPGTDTQYF. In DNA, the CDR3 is TGTGCCAGCAGCCAAGAAGGACTAGCGCCAGGCACAGATACGCAGTATTTT.

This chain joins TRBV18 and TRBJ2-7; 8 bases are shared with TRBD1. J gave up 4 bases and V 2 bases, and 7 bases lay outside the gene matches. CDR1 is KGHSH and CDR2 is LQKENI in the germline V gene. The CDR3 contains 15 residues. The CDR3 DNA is TGTGCCAGCTCACCAGGGGCAGGGGGCAGGTACGAGCAGTACTTC. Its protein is CASSPGAGGRYEQYF.

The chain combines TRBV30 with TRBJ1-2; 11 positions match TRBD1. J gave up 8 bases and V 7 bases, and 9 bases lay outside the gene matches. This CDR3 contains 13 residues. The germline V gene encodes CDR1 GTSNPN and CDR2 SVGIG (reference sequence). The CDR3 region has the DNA TGTGCCTACGACCTTCGGGACAGGGGGGGCTACACCTTC. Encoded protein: CAYDLRDRGGYTF. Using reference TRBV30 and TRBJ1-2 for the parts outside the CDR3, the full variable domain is SQTIHQWPATLVQPVGSPLSLECTVEGTSNPNLYWYRQAAGRGLQLLFYSVGIGQISSEVPQNLSASRPQDRQFILSSKKLLLSDSGFYLCAYDLRDRGGYTFGSGTRLTVV.

DNA of the CDR3: TGTGCCAGCAGCTTCGGCGGGGCACGGGACGGGGAGCTGTTTTTT. Translation gives CASSFGGARDGELFF. This rearrangement joins TRBV7-2 to TRBJ2-2; D is possibly TRBD2 (6 bases). V lost 3 bases and J 7 bases, leaving 15 bases between the germline ends. CDR1 and CDR2 (germline): SGHTA, FQGNSA. This CDR3 spans 15 amino acids.

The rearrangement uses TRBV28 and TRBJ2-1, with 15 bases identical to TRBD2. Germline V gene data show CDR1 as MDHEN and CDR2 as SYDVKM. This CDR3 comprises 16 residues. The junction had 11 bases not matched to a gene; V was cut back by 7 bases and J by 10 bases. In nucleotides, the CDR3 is TGTGCCAGCACCGAACCGGGACTAGCGGGAGGATGGGAGCAGTTCTTC. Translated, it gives CASTEPGLAGGWEQFF.

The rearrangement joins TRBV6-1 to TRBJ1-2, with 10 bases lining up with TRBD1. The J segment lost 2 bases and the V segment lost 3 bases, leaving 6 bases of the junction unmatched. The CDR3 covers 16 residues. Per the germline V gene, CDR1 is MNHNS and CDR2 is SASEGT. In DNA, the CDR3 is TGTGCCAGCAGTGAGAATCCGGGACAGGGGAACTATGGCTACACCTTC. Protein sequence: CASSENPGQGNYGYTF.

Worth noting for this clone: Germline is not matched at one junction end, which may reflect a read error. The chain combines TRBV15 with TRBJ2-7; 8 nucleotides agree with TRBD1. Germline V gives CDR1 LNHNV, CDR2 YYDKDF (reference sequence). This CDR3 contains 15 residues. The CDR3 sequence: CATSGEDRDLFEQYF. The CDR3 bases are TGTGCCACCAGCGGAGAGGACAGGGATCTTTTCGAGCAGTACTTC.

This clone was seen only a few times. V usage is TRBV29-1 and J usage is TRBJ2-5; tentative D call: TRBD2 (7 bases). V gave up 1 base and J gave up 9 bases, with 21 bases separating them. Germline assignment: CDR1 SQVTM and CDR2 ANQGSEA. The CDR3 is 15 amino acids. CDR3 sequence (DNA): TGCAGCGTTGAAGCTTCGCGGGAGCCCCCAGGGGCCCAGTACTTC. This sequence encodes CSVEASREPPGAQYF.

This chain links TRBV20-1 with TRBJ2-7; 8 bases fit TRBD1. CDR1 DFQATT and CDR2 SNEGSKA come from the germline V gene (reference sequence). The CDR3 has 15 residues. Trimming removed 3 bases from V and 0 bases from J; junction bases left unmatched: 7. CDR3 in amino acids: CSASAGTGSSYEQYF. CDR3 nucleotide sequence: TGCAGTGCTAGTGCCGGGACAGGAAGCTCCTACGAGCAGTACTTC.

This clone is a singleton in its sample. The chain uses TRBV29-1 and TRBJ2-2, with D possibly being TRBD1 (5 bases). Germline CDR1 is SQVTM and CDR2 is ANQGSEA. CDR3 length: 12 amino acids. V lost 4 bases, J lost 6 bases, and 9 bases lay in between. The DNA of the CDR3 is TGCAGCGTTGTCAGGGTCCCCGGGGAGCTGTTTTTT. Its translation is CSVVRVPGELFF.